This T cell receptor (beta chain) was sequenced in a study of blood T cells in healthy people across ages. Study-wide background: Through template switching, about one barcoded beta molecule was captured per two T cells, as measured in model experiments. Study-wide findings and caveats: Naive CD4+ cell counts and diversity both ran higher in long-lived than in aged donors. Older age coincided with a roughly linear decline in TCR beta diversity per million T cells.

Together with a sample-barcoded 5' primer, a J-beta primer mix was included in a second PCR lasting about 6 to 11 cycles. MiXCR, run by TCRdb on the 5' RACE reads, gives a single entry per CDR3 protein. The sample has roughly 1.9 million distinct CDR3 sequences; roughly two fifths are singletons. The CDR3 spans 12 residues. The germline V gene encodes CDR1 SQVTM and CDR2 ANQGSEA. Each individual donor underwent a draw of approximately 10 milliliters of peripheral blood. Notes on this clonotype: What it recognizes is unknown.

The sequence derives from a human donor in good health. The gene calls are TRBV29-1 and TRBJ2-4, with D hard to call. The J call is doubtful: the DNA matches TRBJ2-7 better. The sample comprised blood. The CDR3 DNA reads TGCAGCGTTGAAGACGAGTACGGCGAGCAGTACTTC. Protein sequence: CSVEDEYGEQYF.